This TCR beta chain came from a study of cytomegalovirus exposure and HLA in healthy donors. Looking at the study overall: Prior work identified around 120 million unique TCR beta sequences in about 179 million T cells. Counted in an early data release were roughly 87 million unique TCRs from HLA-typed donors.

Notes on the study in general: Later examination showed HLA-associated TCR beta chains had greater clonal expansion than equally common others. Most TCR beta V segments were productive about 90% or about 30% of the time in an earlier analysis.

The PCR employed 60 Vbeta primers together with 13 Jbeta primers. Profiled with immunoSEQ multiplex PCR; TCRdb holds only in-frame clones, not every one. The sample has about 160,000 clones, and its top ten clones hold 1.5% to 2%. Germline lookup yields CDR1 MDHEN and CDR2 SYDVKM. CDR3 length: 14 amino acids. V lost 6 bases and J lost 4, with 16 bases in between. Remarks on this clone: The antigen is undetermined.

This TCR was recovered from a woman between 50 and 59 years old in good health and CMV-seronegative. The J gene is TRBJ2-7, the V gene TRBV28; D perhaps matches TRBD2 (6 bases). The material sequenced was PBMCs. The CDR3 DNA sequence: TGTGCCAGCAGCCGAGCGGGTACCGGTTACGAGCAGTACTTC. Translating gives CASSRAGTGYEQYF.